This T cell receptor (beta chain) comes out of a study of lymphopenia after photon versus proton radiotherapy. Study results and limitations: After the lymphocyte nadir, photon-treated repertoires showed oligoclonal expansion, especially of CD8+ Temra cells. Better survival with proton therapy was suggested as possible, not demonstrated. Proton therapy kept repertoires fairly stable, unlike photons, which gained effector/memory cells.

The V and J ends lost 0 bases and 3 bases respectively, with 14 bases between them. This CDR3 region has 16 residues. Germline V gives CDR1 MGHRA, CDR2 YSYEKL. Libraries were prepared by immunoSEQ multiplex PCR; TCRdb keeps only in-frame clonotypes and omits some of them. The sample lists 60,000 to 75,000 clones, around 87% occurring once. Points on this clone: Antigen specificity is unknown.

The source material was peripheral blood, sampled from a patient treated with photon-based radiotherapy. V and J are TRBV4-1 and TRBJ1-1; possible D gene TRBD1, 5 bases. The sequence came from a man aged 35 to 55 with gastric cancer. CDR3 amino acids: CASSQDPGQGHTEAFF. CDR3 DNA: TGCGCCAGCAGCCAAGATCCCGGGCAGGGCCACACTGAAGCTTTCTTT.